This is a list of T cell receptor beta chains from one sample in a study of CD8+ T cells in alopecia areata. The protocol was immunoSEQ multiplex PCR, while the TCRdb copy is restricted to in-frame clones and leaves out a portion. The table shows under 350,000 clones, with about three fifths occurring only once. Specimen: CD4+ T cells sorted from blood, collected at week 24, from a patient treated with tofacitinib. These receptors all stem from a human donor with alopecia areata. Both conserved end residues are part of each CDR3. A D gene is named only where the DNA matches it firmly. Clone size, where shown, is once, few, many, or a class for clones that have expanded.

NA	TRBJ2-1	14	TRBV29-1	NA	CSVRRGPSFSEQFF	TGCAGCGTTAGGAGAGGTCCTAGTTTCTCTGAGCAGTTCTTC
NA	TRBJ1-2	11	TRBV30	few	CAWSVTFGYTF	TGTGCCTGGAGTGTGACTTTCGGCTACACCTTC
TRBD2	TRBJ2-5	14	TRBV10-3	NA	CAIMNAGVVETQYF	TGTGCCATCATGAACGCGGGGGTGGTAGAGACCCAGTACTTC
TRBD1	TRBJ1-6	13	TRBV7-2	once	CASSLDRDSPLHF	TGTGCCAGCAGCTTGGACAGGGATTCACCCCTCCACTTT
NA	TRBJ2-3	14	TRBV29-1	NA	CSTTEGLSTDTQYF	TGCAGCACCACCGAAGGGCTTTCCACAGATACGCAGTATTTT
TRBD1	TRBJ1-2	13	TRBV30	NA	CAWIVGTGVSYTF	TGTGCCTGGATTGTTGGGACAGGGGTTAGCTACACCTTC
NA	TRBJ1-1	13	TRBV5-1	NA	CASSLRRDTEAFF	TGCGCCAGCAGCTTGAGGAGGGACACTGAAGCTTTCTTT
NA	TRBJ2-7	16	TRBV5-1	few	CASSLEVSYTTYEQYF	TGCGCCAGCAGCTTGGAGGTAAGCTATACGACCTACGAGCAGTACTTC
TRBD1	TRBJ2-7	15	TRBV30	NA	CAWRAGTGGLCEQYF	TGTGCCTGGAGAGCCGGGACAGGGGGCCTGTGCGAGCAGTACTTC
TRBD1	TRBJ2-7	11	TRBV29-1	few	CSGGQGNEQYF	TGCAGCGGTGGACAGGGAAACGAGCAGTACTTC